There are a few counts of the clone carrying this TCR beta chain. Its antigen is not known. These data originate in a study of T cells after yellow fever vaccination. Study conclusions and caveats: Subsequent booster samples again held most clones from primary vaccination (96% CD4, approximately 86% CD8). CD4 and CD8 compartments shared a small share of clonotypes, likely from convergent recombination.

Using its own MiXCR run on the 5' RACE reads, TCRdb lists one record per CDR3 protein. The data contain more than 450,000 distinct CDR3 sequences, 21% of them singletons. The germline V and J ends were trimmed by 0 bases and 2 bases, with 11 bases remaining between them. Germline V lookup: CDR1 MGHRA, CDR2 YSYEKL. There are 16 residues in the CDR3. The gene calls are TRBV4-1 and TRBJ1-5, with D hard to call. The sequence was collected from a man aged 18 to 29 who received the YFV17D yellow fever vaccine. Sequenced here: PBMCs, sampled approximately 22 days after the first yellow fever vaccination. The CDR3 reads CASSQDGGMGNQPQHF. DNA for the CDR3: TGCGCCAGCAGCCAAGATGGTGGGATGGGCAATCAGCCCCAGCATTTT.